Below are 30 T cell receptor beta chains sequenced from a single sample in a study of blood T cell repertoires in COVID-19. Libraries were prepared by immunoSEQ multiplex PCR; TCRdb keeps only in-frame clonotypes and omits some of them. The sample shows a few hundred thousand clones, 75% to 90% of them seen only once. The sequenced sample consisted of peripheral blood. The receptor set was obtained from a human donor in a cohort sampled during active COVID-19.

CDR3 region: CASSSAGLGNEQFF. As DNA, the CDR3 is TGTGCCAGCAGCTCGGCGGGGTTGGGTAATGAGCAGTTCTTC. The chain couples TRBV7-9 to TRBJ2-1, with D perhaps TRBD2 (6 bases). V lost 4 bases to trimming and J lost 7 bases, with 14 bases between them. The CDR3 is made up of 14 amino acids. Germline CDR1 and CDR2: SEHNR and FQNEAQ (reference sequence).

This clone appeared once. The CDR3 loop reads CASSLTSSRGTGELFF. The CDR3 coding sequence is TGTGCCAGCAGCTTAACGTCATCCAGGGGCACCGGGGAGCTGTTTTTT. The rearrangement links TRBV7-3 to TRBJ2-2; the D gene is possibly TRBD1 (6 bases). Germline assignment: CDR1 SGHTA and CDR2 FQGTGA. Trimming left V 0 bases short and J 4 bases short, with 12 bases between. This CDR3 region has 16 residues.

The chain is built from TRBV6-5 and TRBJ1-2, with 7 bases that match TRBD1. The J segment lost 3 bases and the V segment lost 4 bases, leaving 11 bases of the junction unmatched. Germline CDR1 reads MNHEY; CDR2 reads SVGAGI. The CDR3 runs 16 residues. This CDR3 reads CASSSLSRQGYYGYTF. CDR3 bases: TGTGCCAGCAGTTCACTGTCTCGACAGGGATACTATGGCTACACCTTC.

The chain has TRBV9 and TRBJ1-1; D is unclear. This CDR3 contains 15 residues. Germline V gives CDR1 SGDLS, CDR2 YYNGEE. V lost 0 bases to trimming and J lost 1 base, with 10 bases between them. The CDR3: CASSVESVQNTEAFF. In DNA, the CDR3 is TGTGCCAGCAGCGTAGAATCGGTCCAGAACACTGAAGCTTTCTTT.

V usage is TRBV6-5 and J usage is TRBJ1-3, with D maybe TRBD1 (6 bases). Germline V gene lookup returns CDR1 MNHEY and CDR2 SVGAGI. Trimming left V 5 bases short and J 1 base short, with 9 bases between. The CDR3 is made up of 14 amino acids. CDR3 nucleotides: TGTGCCAGCAGTCTTACAGGGTCTGGAAACACCATATATTTT. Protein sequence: CASSLTGSGNTIYF.

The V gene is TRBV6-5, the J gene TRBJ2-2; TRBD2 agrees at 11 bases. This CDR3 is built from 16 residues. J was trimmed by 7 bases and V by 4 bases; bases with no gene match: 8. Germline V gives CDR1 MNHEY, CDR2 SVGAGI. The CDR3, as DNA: TGTGCCAGCAGTTCTTTTAGCGGGGGGGCCTTCGGGGAGCTGTTTTTT. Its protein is CASSSFSGGAFGELFF.

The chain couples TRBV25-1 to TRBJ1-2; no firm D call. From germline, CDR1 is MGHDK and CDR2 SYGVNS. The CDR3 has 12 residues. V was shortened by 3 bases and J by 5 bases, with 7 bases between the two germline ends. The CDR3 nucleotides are TGTGCCAGCAGTGACTCGGGTTATGGCTACACCTTC. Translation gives CASSDSGYGYTF.

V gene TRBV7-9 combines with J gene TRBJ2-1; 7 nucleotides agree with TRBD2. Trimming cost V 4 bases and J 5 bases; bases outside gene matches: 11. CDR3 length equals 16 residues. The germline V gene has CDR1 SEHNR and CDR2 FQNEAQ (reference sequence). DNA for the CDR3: TGTGCCAGCAGCTGGGGACCCGGGACTACGCACAATGAGCAGTTCTTC. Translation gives CASSWGPGTTHNEQFF.

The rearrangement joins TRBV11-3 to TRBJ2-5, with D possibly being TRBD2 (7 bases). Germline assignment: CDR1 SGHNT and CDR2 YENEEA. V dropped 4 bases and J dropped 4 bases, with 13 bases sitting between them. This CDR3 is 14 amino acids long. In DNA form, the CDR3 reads TGTGCCAGCAGCTCAACAGGGAGGGGAGAGACCCAGTACTTC. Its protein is CASSSTGRGETQYF. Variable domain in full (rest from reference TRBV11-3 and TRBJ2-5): EAGVVQSPRYKIIEKKQPVAFWCNPISGHNTLYWYLQNLGQGPELLIRYENEEAVDDSQLPKDRFSAERLKGVDSTLKIQPAELGDSAVYLCASSSTGRGETQYFGPGTRLLVL.

The CDR3 reads CASSHPGQGSTEAFF. The CDR3 DNA reads as TGTGCCAGCAGCCACCCAGGACAGGGGAGCACTGAAGCTTTCTTT. The chain carries TRBV4-2 and TRBJ1-1, with TRBD1 matching over 9 bases. Losses at the gene ends were 3 bases for V and 4 bases for J; bases not matched to a gene: 6. The CDR3 spans 15 residues. Per germline, CDR1 LGHNA and CDR2 YNFKEQ.

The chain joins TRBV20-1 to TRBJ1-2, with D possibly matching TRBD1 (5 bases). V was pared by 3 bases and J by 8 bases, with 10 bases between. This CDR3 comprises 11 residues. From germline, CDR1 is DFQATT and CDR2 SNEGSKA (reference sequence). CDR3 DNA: TGCAGTGCTAGCCGGCAGGGAGGCTACACCTTC. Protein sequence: CSASRQGGYTF.

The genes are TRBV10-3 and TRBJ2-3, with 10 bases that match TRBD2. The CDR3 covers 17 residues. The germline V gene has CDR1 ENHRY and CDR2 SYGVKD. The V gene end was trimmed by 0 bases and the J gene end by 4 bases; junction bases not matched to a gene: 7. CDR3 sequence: CAISESIAGGSADTQYF. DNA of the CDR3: TGTGCCATCAGTGAGTCGATAGCGGGAGGCTCGGCAGATACGCAGTATTTT.

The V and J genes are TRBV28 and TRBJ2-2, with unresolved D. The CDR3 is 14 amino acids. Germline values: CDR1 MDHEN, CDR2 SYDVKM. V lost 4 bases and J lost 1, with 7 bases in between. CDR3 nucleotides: TGTGCCAGCAGTTCACGGTGGAACACCGGGGAGCTGTTTTTT. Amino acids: CASSSRWNTGELFF.

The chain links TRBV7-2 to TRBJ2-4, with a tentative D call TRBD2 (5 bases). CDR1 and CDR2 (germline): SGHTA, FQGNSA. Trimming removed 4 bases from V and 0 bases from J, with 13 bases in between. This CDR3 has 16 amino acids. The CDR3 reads CASSSRALLAKNIQYF. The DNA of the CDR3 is TGTGCCAGCAGCTCGAGGGCCCTACTAGCCAAAAACATTCAGTACTTC.

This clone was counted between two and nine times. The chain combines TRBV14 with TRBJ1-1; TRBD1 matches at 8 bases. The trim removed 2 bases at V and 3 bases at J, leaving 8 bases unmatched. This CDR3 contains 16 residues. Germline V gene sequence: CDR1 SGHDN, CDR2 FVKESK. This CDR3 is CASSQFGQGWYTEAFF. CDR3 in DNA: TGTGCCAGCAGCCAATTCGGACAGGGTTGGTACACTGAAGCTTTCTTT.

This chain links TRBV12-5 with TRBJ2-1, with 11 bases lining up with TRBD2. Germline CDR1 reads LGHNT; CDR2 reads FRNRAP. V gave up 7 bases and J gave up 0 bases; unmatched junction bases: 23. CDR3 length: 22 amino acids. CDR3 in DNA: TGTGCTAGTGCCGAATCTGGTGTCTTGATAGCGGGAGGGCCTGTCTCCTACAATGAGCAGTTCTTC. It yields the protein CASAESGVLIAGGPVSYNEQFF.

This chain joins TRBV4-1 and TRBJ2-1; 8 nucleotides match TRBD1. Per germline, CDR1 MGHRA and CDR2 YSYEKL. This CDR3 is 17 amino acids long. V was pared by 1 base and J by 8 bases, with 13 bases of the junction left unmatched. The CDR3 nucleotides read TGCGCCAGCAGCCAAGTCGCAGGATCAGGGGGCATCGATGAGCAGTTCTTC. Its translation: CASSQVAGSGGIDEQFF.

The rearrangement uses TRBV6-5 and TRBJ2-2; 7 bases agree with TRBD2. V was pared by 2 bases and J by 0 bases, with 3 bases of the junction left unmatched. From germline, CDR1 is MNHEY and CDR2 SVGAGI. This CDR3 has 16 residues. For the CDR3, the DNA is TGTGCCAGCAGTTACCTCCGGGGGGCGAACACCGGGGAGCTGTTTTTT. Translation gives CASSYLRGANTGELFF.

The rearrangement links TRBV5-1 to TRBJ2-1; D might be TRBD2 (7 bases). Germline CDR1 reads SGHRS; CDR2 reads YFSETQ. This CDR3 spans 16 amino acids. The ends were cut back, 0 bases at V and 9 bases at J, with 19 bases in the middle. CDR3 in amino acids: CASSLGWRERGSEQFF. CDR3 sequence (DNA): TGCGCCAGCAGCTTGGGTTGGCGGGAGAGGGGGAGTGAGCAGTTCTTC.

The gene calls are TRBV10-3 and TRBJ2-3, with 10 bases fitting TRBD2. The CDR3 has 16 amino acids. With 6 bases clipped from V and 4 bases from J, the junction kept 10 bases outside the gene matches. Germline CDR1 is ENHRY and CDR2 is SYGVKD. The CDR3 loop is CAIRGTSVGPADTQYF. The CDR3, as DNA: TGTGCCATCAGGGGGACTAGCGTTGGACCCGCAGATACGCAGTATTTT.

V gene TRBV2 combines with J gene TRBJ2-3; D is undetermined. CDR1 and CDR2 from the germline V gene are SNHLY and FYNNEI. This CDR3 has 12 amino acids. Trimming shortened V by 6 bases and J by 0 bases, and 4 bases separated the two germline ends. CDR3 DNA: TGTGCCAGCAGCGGTAGCACAGATACGCAGTATTTT. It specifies CASSGSTDTQYF.

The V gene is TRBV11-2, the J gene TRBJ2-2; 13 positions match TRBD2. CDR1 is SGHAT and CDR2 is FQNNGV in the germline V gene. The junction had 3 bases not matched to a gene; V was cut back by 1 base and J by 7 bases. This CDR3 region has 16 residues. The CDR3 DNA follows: TGTGCCAGCAGCTTAGCAGGGACTAGCGGGATCGGGGAGCTGTTTTTT. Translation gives CASSLAGTSGIGELFF.

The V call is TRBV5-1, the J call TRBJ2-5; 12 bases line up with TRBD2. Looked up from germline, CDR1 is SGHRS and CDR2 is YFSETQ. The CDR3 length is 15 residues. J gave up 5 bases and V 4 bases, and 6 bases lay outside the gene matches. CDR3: CASSPRGLAGETQYF. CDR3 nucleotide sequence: TGCGCCAGCAGCCCAAGAGGACTAGCGGGGGAGACCCAGTACTTC.

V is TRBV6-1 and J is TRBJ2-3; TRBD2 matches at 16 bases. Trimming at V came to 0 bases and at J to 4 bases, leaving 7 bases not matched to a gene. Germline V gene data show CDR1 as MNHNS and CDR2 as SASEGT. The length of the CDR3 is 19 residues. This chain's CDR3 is CASSEASGLAGGGSDTQYF. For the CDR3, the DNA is TGTGCCAGCAGTGAAGCGTCGGGACTAGCGGGAGGGGGCTCAGATACGCAGTATTTT.

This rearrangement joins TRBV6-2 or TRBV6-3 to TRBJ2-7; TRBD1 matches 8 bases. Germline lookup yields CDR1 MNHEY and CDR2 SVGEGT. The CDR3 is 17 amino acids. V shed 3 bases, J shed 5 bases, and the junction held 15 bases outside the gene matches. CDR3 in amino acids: CASSYSFFGQGAHEQYF. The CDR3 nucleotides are TGTGCCAGCAGTTATAGTTTTTTTGGGCAGGGGGCTCACGAGCAGTACTTC.

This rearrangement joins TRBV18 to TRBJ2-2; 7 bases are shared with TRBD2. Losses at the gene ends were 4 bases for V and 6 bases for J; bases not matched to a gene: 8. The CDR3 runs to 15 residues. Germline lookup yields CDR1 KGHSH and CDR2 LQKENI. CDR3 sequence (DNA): TGTGCCAGCTCACGATCCCTAGCGGAGGCCGGGGAGCTGTTTTTT. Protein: CASSRSLAEAGELFF.

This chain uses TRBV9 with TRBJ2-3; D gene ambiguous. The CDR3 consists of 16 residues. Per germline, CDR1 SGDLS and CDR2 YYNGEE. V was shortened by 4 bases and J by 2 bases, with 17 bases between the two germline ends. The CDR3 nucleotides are TGTGCCAGCAGCCCCCTAGTCGAGCGTGACACAGATACGCAGTATTTT. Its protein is CASSPLVERDTDTQYF.

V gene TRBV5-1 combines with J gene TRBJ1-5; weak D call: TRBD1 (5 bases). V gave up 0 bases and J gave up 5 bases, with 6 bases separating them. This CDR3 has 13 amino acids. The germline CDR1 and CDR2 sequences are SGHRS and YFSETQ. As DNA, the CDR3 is TGCGCCAGCAGCTTGGAGGGGTATCAGCCCCAGCATTTT. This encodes CASSLEGYQPQHF.

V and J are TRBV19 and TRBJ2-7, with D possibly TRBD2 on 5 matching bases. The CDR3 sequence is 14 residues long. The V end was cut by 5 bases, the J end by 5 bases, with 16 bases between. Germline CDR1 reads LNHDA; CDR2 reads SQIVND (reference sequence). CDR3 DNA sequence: TGTGCCAGTAGTTTTGGAGGTACGGTCCACGAGCAGTACTTC. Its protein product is CASSFGGTVHEQYF.

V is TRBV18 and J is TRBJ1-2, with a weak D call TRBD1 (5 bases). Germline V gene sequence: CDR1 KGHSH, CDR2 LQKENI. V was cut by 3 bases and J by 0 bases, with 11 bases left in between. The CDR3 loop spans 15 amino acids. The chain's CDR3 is CASSPATVTNYGYTF. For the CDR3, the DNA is TGTGCCAGCTCACCGGCGACAGTAACTAACTATGGCTACACCTTC.